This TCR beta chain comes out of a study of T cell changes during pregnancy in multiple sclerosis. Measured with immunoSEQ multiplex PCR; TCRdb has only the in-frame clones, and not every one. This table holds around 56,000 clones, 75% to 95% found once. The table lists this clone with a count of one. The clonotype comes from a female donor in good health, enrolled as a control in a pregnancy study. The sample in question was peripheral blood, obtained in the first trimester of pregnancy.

The CDR3 sequence: CASSDSKQGLKAFF. The DNA of the CDR3 is TGTGCCAGCAGTGACTCGAAACAGGGGCTGAAAGCTTTCTTT. The chain carries TRBV6-4 and TRBJ1-1, with 7 positions matching TRBD1. CDR3 length: 14 residues. With V trimmed by 0 bases and J by 9 bases, 7 bases remained unmatched. CDR1 and CDR2 (germline): MRHNA, SNTAGT.